These 9 T cell receptor beta chains came from one sample sequenced in a study of shared clonotypes between healthy human individuals. This table comes from immunoSEQ multiplex PCR, and its TCRdb copy is limited to in-frame clones, with some not included. The sample shows about 1.5 million clones, approximately 98% of them seen only once. The sequenced sample was naive CD4+ T cells sorted from blood. Subset described: CD45RA+ positively selected. Every receptor here comes from a man under 40 in good health.

J is TRBJ2-7 and V is TRBV27, with TRBD2 identical over 11 bases. Germline assignment: CDR1 MNHEY and CDR2 SMNVEV (reference sequence). V was clipped by 9 bases and J by 0 bases; unmatched bases: 4. CDR3 size: 14 residues. CDR3 sequence (DNA): TGTGCCAGTAAGGGACTAGCGGACTCCTACGAGCAGTACTTC. Encoded protein: CASKGLADSYEQYF.

The chain has TRBV29-1 and TRBJ2-5; 9 bases are shared with TRBD2. The CDR3 has 13 residues. Germline-derived CDR1 and CDR2 are SQVTM and ANQGSEA. V lost 6 bases, J lost 10 bases, and 12 bases stayed unmatched. The CDR3: CSVRETSGKRQYF. In DNA, the CDR3 is TGCAGCGTAAGGGAGACTAGCGGAAAGCGCCAGTACTTC.

This chain links TRBV2 with TRBJ2-7; unclear D gene. Germline-derived CDR1 and CDR2 are SNHLY and FYNNEI. The V end lost 7 bases, the J end lost 5 bases, and 15 bases lay between the germline ends. This CDR3 is 13 amino acids long. The CDR3 DNA sequence: TGTGCCAGCAACGAACGGAGAGACAACGAGCAGTACTTC. Translating gives CASNERRDNEQYF.

This clone appeared a single time. V gene TRBV2 combines with J gene TRBJ2-7; no clear D. The CDR3 loop spans 15 amino acids. Trimming left V 4 bases short and J 0 bases short, with 13 bases between. CDR1 SNHLY and CDR2 FYNNEI come from the germline V gene. As DNA, the CDR3 is TGTGCCAGCAGTGTTCCGCAACTGAGCTCCTACGAGCAGTACTTC. Translating it yields CASSVPQLSSYEQYF.

The chain employs TRBV5-1 and TRBJ2-1, with D unclear. V lost 4 bases and J lost 0, with 11 bases in between. Germline V gene sequence: CDR1 SGHRS, CDR2 YFSETQ. The length of the CDR3 is 15 residues. CDR3 sequence (DNA): TGCGCCAGCAGCATAGACACAAGCTCCTACAATGAGCAGTTCTTC. Its translation is CASSIDTSSYNEQFF.

The chain employs TRBV12-2 and TRBJ2-7; TRBD2 is taken as the D call from the table, unchecked against the DNA. TRBV12-2 is noted as a pseudogene. This CDR3 region has 17 residues. The CDR3 DNA reads as TGTGCAAGTCGCTTTTCCTCGCGGGAGGTCCCCCTAAACGAGCAGTACTTC. This translates into CASRFSSREVPLNEQYF.

The chain employs TRBV6-6 and TRBJ2-7; D not certain. This CDR3 is built from 14 residues. V was pared by 5 bases and J by 2 bases, with 13 bases between. CDR1 and CDR2 from the germline V gene are MNHNY and SVGAGI (reference sequence). The CDR3 spells CASSNFDETYEQYF. The CDR3 DNA reads as TGTGCCAGCAGTAACTTCGACGAAACCTACGAGCAGTACTTC.

The V and J genes are TRBV4-2 and TRBJ2-7; TRBD2 matches at 12 bases. The CDR3 is made up of 16 amino acids. Germline V gene data show CDR1 as LGHNA and CDR2 as YNFKEQ. V lost 1 base to trimming and J lost 4 bases; unmatched junction nucleotides: 5. The DNA for the CDR3 is TGTGCCAGCAGCCAAGCCACCGGGACTAGCGGGTACGAGCAGTACTTC. Translated: CASSQATGTSGYEQYF.

This clone was recorded only once. The gene calls are TRBV7-2 and TRBJ1-4; no firm D call. The germline V gene has CDR1 SGHTA and CDR2 FQGNSA. This CDR3 region has 14 residues. V dropped 5 bases and J dropped 0 bases, with 7 bases sitting between them. DNA for the CDR3: TGTGCCAGCAGCGGAAGGGCAACTAATGAAAAACTGTTTTTT. Its protein product is CASSGRATNEKLFF.